The 21 T cell receptor beta chains presented below share a single source sample, sequenced in a study of cytomegalovirus exposure and HLA in healthy donors. PCR employed 60 Vbeta and 13 Jbeta primers. Only in-frame clones appear in the TCRdb table, and some are missing; sequencing was by immunoSEQ multiplex PCR. The table has about 200,000 clones, 85% seen once; the top ten hold about 2.2%. Sequencing was done on a sample of PBMCs. Receptors originate from a woman aged 50 to 65 in good health and CMV-seronegative.

The gene calls are TRBV6-1 and TRBJ2-7; TRBD1 might be the D (5 bases). V lost 4 bases, J lost 4 bases, and 17 bases lay in between. Germline V gene lookup returns CDR1 MNHNS and CDR2 SASEGT. There are 15 residues in the CDR3. This CDR3 is CASSVQELLPYEQYF. The CDR3, as DNA: TGTGCCAGCAGTGTACAGGAACTACTTCCTTACGAGCAGTACTTC.

This sequence joins TRBV18 and TRBJ2-2; D uncertain. This CDR3 is 17 amino acids long. Germline V CDR1 and CDR2: KGHSH, LQKENI. V was clipped by 2 bases and J by 5 bases, with 18 bases between them. Here the CDR3 DNA reads TGTGCCAGCTCACCAAGAGTACTAAATTTGTGGACCGGGGAGCTGTTTTTT. As protein: CASSPRVLNLWTGELFF.

This sequence joins TRBV27 and TRBJ2-3, with 9 bases identical to TRBD2. V was clipped by 5 bases and J by 3 bases; unmatched bases: 6. The CDR3 is 15 residues long. Per germline, CDR1 MNHEY and CDR2 SMNVEV (reference sequence). CDR3 in amino acids: CASSISAGGTDTQYF. In DNA, the CDR3 is TGTGCCAGCAGTATTTCAGCGGGAGGTACAGATACGCAGTATTTT.

This clone appeared a single time. CDR3 sequence (DNA): TGTGCCAGTAGTATCGGACTACGGCAGGATGAGCAGTTCTTC. Amino acid sequence: CASSIGLRQDEQFF. This sequence joins TRBV19 and TRBJ2-1, with D perhaps TRBD2 (6 bases). Trimming cost V 3 bases and J 8 bases, with 14 bases left between them. CDR1 LNHDA and CDR2 SQIVND come from the germline V gene (reference sequence). There are 14 residues in the CDR3. The variable domain in full, with the rest retrieved from reference TRBV19 and TRBJ2-1, is DGGITQSPKYLFRKEGQNVTLSCEQNLNHDAMYWYRQDPGQGLRLIYYSQIVNDFQKGDIAEGYSVSREKKESFPLTVTSAQKNPTAFYLCASSIGLRQDEQFFGPGTRLTVL.

The table lists this clone with a count of one. The J gene is TRBJ2-2, the V gene TRBV7-9; no definite D call. The V end was cut by 1 base, the J end by 3 bases, with 9 bases between. The CDR3 is 15 amino acids. From germline, CDR1 is SEHNR and CDR2 FQNEAQ (reference sequence). The CDR3 region has the DNA TGTGCCAGCAGCTTAGGCGGCCCCGACACCGGGGAGCTGTTTTTT. Its protein product is CASSLGGPDTGELFF.

CDR3 in DNA: TGTGCCAGTTCCGACAGGCCGGATCAGCCCCAGCATTTT. Encoded protein: CASSDRPDQPQHF. V and J are TRBV19 and TRBJ1-5, with D possibly TRBD1 on 6 matching bases. CDR1 is LNHDA and CDR2 is SQIVND in the germline V gene (reference sequence). The CDR3 spans 13 residues. V dropped 8 bases and J dropped 5 bases, with 13 bases sitting between them.

The chain uses TRBV2 and TRBJ2-5; D is unresolved. Germline CDR1 and CDR2: SNHLY and FYNNEI. V lost 7 bases, J lost 0 bases, and 3 bases lay in between. The CDR3 is 11 residues long. CDR3 amino acids: CASTYQETQYF. CDR3 sequence (DNA): TGTGCCAGCACGTACCAAGAGACCCAGTACTTC.

The chain couples TRBV11-3 to TRBJ2-5; D is possibly TRBD2 (5 bases). This CDR3 has 14 residues. V dropped 8 bases and J dropped 1 base, with 14 bases sitting between them. Germline lookup yields CDR1 SGHNT and CDR2 YENEEA. The CDR3, as DNA: TGTGCCAGCTGCTCCGGAGGAGTCCAAGAGACCCAGTACTTC. Translating it yields CASCSGGVQETQYF.

A few counts support this clone. This sequence joins TRBV6-5 and TRBJ1-1; possible D gene TRBD1, 6 bases. The germline V and J ends were trimmed by 7 bases and 1 base, with 10 bases remaining between them. The CDR3 totals 13 residues. Germline values: CDR1 MNHEY, CDR2 SVGAGI. DNA of the CDR3: TGTGCCAGCACGAGGACAGAGAACACTGAAGCTTTCTTT. Residues: CASTRTENTEAFF.

The table lists this clone with a few counts. The chain has TRBV7-2 and TRBJ1-2, with 7 nucleotides matching TRBD1. There are 15 residues in the CDR3. With V trimmed by 4 bases and J by 9 bases, 14 bases remained unmatched. From germline, CDR1 is SGHTA and CDR2 FQGNSA. The CDR3 spells CASSSRQGLNSSYTF. The DNA for the CDR3 is TGTGCCAGCAGCTCTCGACAGGGCCTAAACTCAAGCTACACCTTC. The full variable domain, rest sourced from reference TRBV7-2 and TRBJ1-2, is GAGVSQSPSNKVTEKGKDVELRCDPISGHTALYWYRQSLGQGLEFLIYFQGNSAPDKSGLPSDRFSAERTGGSVSTLTIQRTQQEDSAVYLCASSSRQGLNSSYTFGSGTRLTVV.

The chain employs TRBV2 and TRBJ1-1; 7 nucleotides agree with TRBD1. The CDR3 has 13 residues. V shed 5 bases and J 5 bases; nucleotides not matched to a gene: 5. Germline V gene lookup returns CDR1 SNHLY and CDR2 FYNNEI. The CDR3 nucleotides are TGTGCCAGCAGTAAGGAGGGGGCGACTGAAGCTTTCTTT. Amino acids: CASSKEGATEAFF.

The sample holds many counts of this clone. This chain joins TRBV7-9 and TRBJ2-3; 8 positions match TRBD2. CDR3 length: 15 residues. After removal of 5 bases from V and 1 base from J, the junction contained 5 bases not matched to a gene. Looked up from germline, CDR1 is SEHNR and CDR2 is FQNEAQ (reference sequence). CDR3 in DNA: TGTGCCAGCAGCCCTTCGCGGGAGGGCACAGATACGCAGTATTTT. Translating it yields CASSPSREGTDTQYF.

The chain combines TRBV19 with TRBJ1-2; TRBD1 is a possible D gene (5 bases). The CDR3 loop spans 12 amino acids. CDR1 is LNHDA, CDR2 SQIVND, per germline (reference sequence). Trimming removed 7 bases from V and 5 bases from J, with 11 bases in between. DNA of the CDR3: TGTGCCAGTACTCCAGCAGGGTATGGCTACACCTTC. Protein: CASTPAGYGYTF.

The chain combines TRBV7-2 with TRBJ2-2; 7 bases map to TRBD1. The CDR3 has 15 amino acids. The trim removed 5 bases at V and 3 bases at J, leaving 6 bases unmatched. The germline V gene encodes CDR1 SGHTA and CDR2 FQGNSA. CDR3 sequence: CASSLRDSHTGELFF. The CDR3 DNA reads TGTGCCAGCAGCCTCCGGGACAGTCACACCGGGGAGCTGTTTTTT. The complete variable domain, with remaining parts taken from reference TRBV7-2 and TRBJ2-2, reads GAGVSQSPSNKVTEKGKDVELRCDPISGHTALYWYRQSLGQGLEFLIYFQGNSAPDKSGLPSDRFSAERTGGSVSTLTIQRTQQEDSAVYLCASSLRDSHTGELFFGEGSRLTVL.

The CDR3 is CASSRPGTFSGNTIYF. The CDR3 bases are TGTGCCAGCAGCCGACCTGGGACATTCTCTGGAAACACCATATATTTT. The V call is TRBV5-8, the J call TRBJ1-3; D perhaps matches TRBD1 (6 bases). The V and J ends lost 4 bases and 0 bases respectively, with 14 bases between them. CDR3 length: 16 amino acids. Germline V gene sequence: CDR1 SGHTS, CDR2 YDEGEE.

The rearrangement joins TRBV6-5 to TRBJ2-1; the match to TRBD2 covers 7 bases. The CDR3 totals 13 residues. Germline V gene sequence: CDR1 MNHEY, CDR2 SVGAGI. Trimming at V came to 6 bases and at J to 9 bases, leaving 8 bases not matched to a gene. The CDR3 loop reads CASSIGPGGEQFF. The CDR3 nucleotides are TGTGCCAGCAGCATCGGCCCGGGGGGTGAGCAGTTCTTC.

The V and J genes are TRBV4-3 and TRBJ1-2; D uncertain. This CDR3 is built from 13 residues. Germline-derived CDR1 and CDR2 are LGHNA and YSLEER. V dropped 4 bases and J dropped 3 bases, with 9 bases sitting between them. The CDR3 loop is CASSLDGDYGYTF. CDR3 DNA: TGCGCCAGCAGCCTCGACGGAGACTATGGCTACACCTTC.

The chain recombines TRBV19 with TRBJ1-5; the match to TRBD1 covers 8 bases. V trimming: 7 bases; J trimming: 6 bases; junction bases outside the gene matches: 11. The CDR3 is 15 amino acids. Germline CDR1 is LNHDA and CDR2 is SQIVND (reference sequence). The DNA for the CDR3 is TGTGCCAGTAAGGCAGGGGGCAGCGGGATTCAGCCCCAGCATTTT. It specifies CASKAGGSGIQPQHF.

This rearrangement joins TRBV5-4 to TRBJ2-1; D unresolved. V shed 5 bases and J shed 5 bases, with 11 bases lying between them. The CDR3 sequence is 13 residues long. Germline V gene data show CDR1 as SGHNT and CDR2 as YYREEE (reference sequence). CDR3 DNA sequence: TGTGCCAGCAGTTCTACCCGCAACAATGAGCAGTTCTTC. It yields the protein CASSSTRNNEQFF.

The J gene is TRBJ2-5, the V gene TRBV4-1, with TRBD2 identical over 7 bases. With V trimmed by 4 bases and J by 3 bases, 2 bases remained unmatched. Per the germline V gene, CDR1 is MGHRA and CDR2 is YSYEKL. The CDR3 runs to 13 residues. The CDR3 reads CASSPRGEETQYF. The CDR3, as DNA: TGCGCCAGCAGCCCTCGGGGGGAAGAGACCCAGTACTTC.

The genes are TRBV5-6 and TRBJ1-4, with D possibly TRBD1 on 6 matching bases. The germline gives CDR1 SGHDT, CDR2 YYEEEE. CDR3 length: 17 residues. Deletions cut 2 bases from V and 3 bases from J, with 17 bases between. The CDR3 here is CASSFGRGQRANEKLFF. Here the CDR3 DNA reads TGTGCCAGCAGCTTCGGCAGGGGACAAAGGGCTAATGAAAAACTGTTTTTT.